These 27 T cell receptor beta chains were sequenced from one sample in a study of blood T cell repertoires in COVID-19. The protocol was immunoSEQ multiplex PCR, while the TCRdb copy is restricted to in-frame clones and leaves out a portion. The sample gives around 300,000 clones, around 90% of which show up once; around 0.93% is in the top ten. Sequenced material: peripheral blood. The receptors here all came from a woman between 40 and 55 years old with COVID-19, enrolled during active disease.

The chain uses TRBV24-1 and TRBJ2-1; 11 bases align to TRBD2. The CDR3 spans 19 residues. CDR1 is KGHDR and CDR2 is SFDVKD in the germline V gene. The V gene end was trimmed by 6 bases and the J gene end by 0 bases; junction bases not matched to a gene: 12. The CDR3 sequence is CATSKRPGTSGSSYNEQFF. CDR3 bases: TGTGCCACCAGTAAGAGACCCGGGACTAGCGGAAGCTCCTACAATGAGCAGTTCTTC.

V gene TRBV19 combines with J gene TRBJ1-5; 7 bases line up with TRBD1. J lost 4 bases, V lost 6 bases, and 6 bases had no gene match. The germline V gene encodes CDR1 LNHDA and CDR2 SQIVND (reference sequence). There are 14 residues in the CDR3. The CDR3 sequence: CASSPGQRNQPQHF. For the CDR3, the DNA is TGTGCCAGTAGCCCGGGACAGAGGAATCAGCCCCAGCATTTT. The full variable domain, its missing parts supplied by reference TRBV19 and TRBJ1-5, is DGGITQSPKYLFRKEGQNVTLSCEQNLNHDAMYWYRQDPGQGLRLIYYSQIVNDFQKGDIAEGYSVSREKKESFPLTVTSAQKNPTAFYLCASSPGQRNQPQHFGDGTRLSIL.

The chain links TRBV9 to TRBJ2-3; TRBD2 agrees at 9 bases. V lost 2 bases, J lost 0 bases, and 4 bases stayed unmatched. The CDR3 is 16 residues long. Germline values: CDR1 SGDLS, CDR2 YYNGEE. The CDR3 region is CASSVSGGHSTDTQYF. The CDR3 DNA sequence: TGTGCCAGCAGCGTTAGCGGGGGACATAGCACAGATACGCAGTATTTT. The whole variable domain, filled in from reference TRBV9 and TRBJ2-3, reads DSGVTQTPKHLITATGQRVTLRCSPRSGDLSVYWYQQSLDQGLQFLIQYYNGEERAKGNILERFSAQQFPDLHSELNLSSLELGDSALYFCASSVSGGHSTDTQYFGPGTRLTVL.

This clone appeared a single time. The chain employs TRBV11-3 and TRBJ2-2, with D possibly TRBD1 on 5 matching bases. V was shortened by 1 base and J by 3 bases, with 9 bases between the two germline ends. The germline V gene encodes CDR1 SGHNT and CDR2 YENEEA. CDR3 size: 15 residues. The CDR3 protein is CASSLVKGYTGELFF. DNA for the CDR3: TGTGCCAGCAGCTTAGTAAAGGGGTACACCGGGGAGCTGTTTTTT.

The chain has TRBV28 and TRBJ2-3, with no clear D. This CDR3 spans 14 amino acids. Trimming removed 3 bases at V and 6 bases at J, with 13 bases between. CDR1 MDHEN and CDR2 SYDVKM come from the germline V gene. The CDR3 protein is CASSLSSVGDTQYF. In DNA form, the CDR3 reads TGTGCCAGCAGTTTGAGCAGCGTAGGTGATACGCAGTATTTT.

V gene TRBV6-5 combines with J gene TRBJ1-2; D remains unclear. Per germline, CDR1 MNHEY and CDR2 SVGAGI. Trimming took 5 bases from V and 2 from J, leaving 9 bases between them. The CDR3 sequence is 13 residues long. The CDR3 loop reads CASSPQRNYGYTF. CDR3 nucleotides: TGTGCCAGCAGTCCACAGAGAAACTATGGCTACACCTTC.

V is TRBV28 and J is TRBJ1-6; D is possibly TRBD1 (5 bases). The ends were cut back, 6 bases at V and 10 bases at J, with 13 bases in the middle. CDR1 is MDHEN, CDR2 SYDVKM, per germline. The CDR3 length is 13 residues. DNA for the CDR3: TGTGCCAGCAGGGGAGGGACCTGGTCACCCCTCCACTTT. Amino acid sequence: CASRGGTWSPLHF.

The gene calls are TRBV7-9 and TRBJ2-1; D uncertain. Germline CDR1 reads SEHNR; CDR2 reads FQNEAQ (reference sequence). V was shortened by 3 bases and J by 4 bases, with 4 bases between the two germline ends. This CDR3 spans 12 amino acids. The CDR3 region has the DNA TGTGCCAGCAGCTTCGGTTACAATGAGCAGTTCTTC. Its translation is CASSFGYNEQFF.

The chain couples TRBV24-1 to TRBJ2-3; 8 nucleotides line up with TRBD2. The V segment lost 7 bases and the J segment 2 bases; nucleotides outside the gene matches: 7. This CDR3 is built from 15 residues. Germline V gene data show CDR1 as KGHDR and CDR2 as SFDVKD. The CDR3 nucleotides read TGTGCCACCAGAGCGGGGGAGGGTCTCACAGATACGCAGTATTTT. It codes for CATRAGEGLTDTQYF.

This clone appeared a few times. The V and J genes are TRBV28 and TRBJ1-4; 9 bases align to TRBD1. The CDR3 extends over 14 amino acids. J gave up 8 bases and V 4 bases, and 5 bases lay outside the gene matches. The germline gives CDR1 MDHEN, CDR2 SYDVKM. The CDR3 DNA reads as TGTGCCAGCAGTTCCGGGACAGGGTACGAAAAACTGTTTTTT. It encodes CASSSGTGYEKLFF.

The chain combines TRBV5-5 with TRBJ2-7; D ambiguous. V was shortened by 4 bases and J by 2 bases, with 4 bases between the two germline ends. The CDR3 loop spans 11 amino acids. Germline-derived CDR1 and CDR2 are SGHKS and YYEKEE (reference sequence). CDR3 amino acids: CASSRAYEQYF. In DNA, the CDR3 is TGTGCCAGCAGCCGAGCCTACGAGCAGTACTTC.

The V and J genes are TRBV5-1 and TRBJ2-5, with 10 nucleotides matching TRBD2. V gave up 4 bases and J gave up 1 base; unmatched junction bases: 7. CDR3 length: 16 residues. Germline values: CDR1 SGHRS, CDR2 YFSETQ. DNA of the CDR3: TGCGCCAGCAGCCTGGTGGCTAGCGGGGGCCAAGAGACCCAGTACTTC. Its protein is CASSLVASGGQETQYF.

This clone came up once. This chain connects TRBV7-2 to TRBJ2-1; no definite D call. Germline-derived CDR1 and CDR2 are SGHTA and FQGNSA. Trimming left V 3 bases short and J 0 bases short, with 12 bases between. The CDR3 has 16 residues. The CDR3 spells CASSFSRGGSYNEQFF. In DNA, the CDR3 is TGTGCCAGCAGCTTTTCTAGAGGTGGCTCCTACAATGAGCAGTTCTTC.

CDR3 in DNA: TGTGCCAGCAGCTTATCTCCCCTCGGGGGGAATGAGCAGTTCTTC. Translated: CASSLSPLGGNEQFF. The chain carries TRBV11-3 and TRBJ2-1, with TRBD2 identical over 7 bases. J was trimmed by 7 bases and V by 2 bases; bases with no gene match: 8. The CDR3 consists of 15 residues. Germline V gives CDR1 SGHNT, CDR2 YENEEA.

This clone was found a few times. V and J are TRBV10-3 and TRBJ2-1; 7 bases agree with TRBD2. The V and J ends lost 8 bases and 5 bases, in that order; junction bases with no gene match: 9. CDR3 length: 14 amino acids. Germline-derived CDR1 and CDR2 are ENHRY and SYGVKD. The CDR3 DNA sequence: TGTGCCATCCGTGGCGGGAGTGGCCACAATGAGCAGTTCTTC. Its translation is CAIRGGSGHNEQFF.

The chain recombines TRBV9 with TRBJ1-1, with D maybe TRBD1 (6 bases). Trimming took off 5 bases at V and 3 bases at J, with 11 bases between the two ends. The CDR3 is made up of 13 amino acids. Germline CDR1 and CDR2: SGDLS and YYNGEE. The CDR3 spells CASRRGGDTEAFF. DNA for the CDR3: TGTGCCAGCAGGAGAGGGGGGGACACTGAAGCTTTCTTT. The full variable domain, in which reference TRBV9 and TRBJ1-1 provide the parts outside the CDR3, is DSGVTQTPKHLITATGQRVTLRCSPRSGDLSVYWYQQSLDQGLQFLIQYYNGEERAKGNILERFSAQQFPDLHSELNLSSLELGDSALYFCASRRGGDTEAFFGQGTRLTVV.

V gene TRBV3-1 (or the pseudogene TRBV3-2) combines with J gene TRBJ2-7; maybe TRBD2 (5 bases). The CDR3 consists of 15 residues. Germline lookup yields CDR1 LGHDT and CDR2 YNNKEL (reference sequence). V gave up 0 bases and J gave up 3 bases, with 12 bases separating them. CDR3 in amino acids: CASSQDYRGSYEQYF. CDR3 nucleotide sequence: TGTGCCAGCAGCCAAGATTATCGGGGAAGCTACGAGCAGTACTTC.

V is TRBV18 and J is TRBJ1-1; no reliable D call. The CDR3 has 15 amino acids. Germline CDR1 and CDR2: KGHSH and LQKENI. The V gene lost 0 bases and the J gene lost 1 base, with 9 bases spanning the gap. CDR3 nucleotide sequence: TGTGCCAGCTCACCACCGAGCCGGTCGAACACTGAAGCTTTCTTT. Translating it yields CASSPPSRSNTEAFF. The full variable domain, completed using reference TRBV18 and TRBJ1-1, is NAGVMQNPRHLVRRRGQEARLRCSPMKGHSHVYWYRQLPEEGLKFMVYLQKENIIDESGMPKERFSAEFPKEGPSILRIQQVVRGDSAAYFCASSPPSRSNTEAFFGQGTRLTVV.

The chain employs TRBV3-1 (or the pseudogene TRBV3-2) and TRBJ2-2, with 11 bases identical to TRBD2. J gave up 13 bases and V 1 base, and 8 bases lay outside the gene matches. The V gene's germline CDR1 is LGHDT and CDR2 YNNKEL (reference sequence). CDR3 length: 15 residues. Here the CDR3 reads CASSQVRLAGGPLFF. DNA for the CDR3: TGTGCCAGCAGCCAAGTCAGGCTAGCGGGAGGTCCGCTGTTTTTT.

The gene calls are TRBV5-1 and TRBJ2-1, with 10 bases lining up with TRBD1. J lost 7 bases, V lost 4 bases, and 8 bases had no gene match. The CDR3 is made up of 15 amino acids. Germline CDR1 is SGHRS and CDR2 is YFSETQ. CDR3 loop: CASSVGTGAGNEQFF. CDR3 DNA: TGCGCCAGCAGCGTAGGGACAGGGGCGGGGAATGAGCAGTTCTTC. Using reference TRBV5-1 and TRBJ2-1 for the parts outside the CDR3, the full variable domain is KAGVTQTPRYLIKTRGQQVTLSCSPISGHRSVSWYQQTPGQGLQFLFEYFSETQRNKGNFPGRFSGRQFSNSRSEMNVSTLELGDSALYLCASSVGTGAGNEQFFGPGTRLTVL.

The sample holds one count of this clone. The chain employs TRBV14 and TRBJ2-7; TRBD1 aligns across 8 bases. The CDR3 runs 13 residues. Germline V lookup: CDR1 SGHDN, CDR2 FVKESK. After removal of 1 base from V and 5 bases from J, the junction contained 1 base not matched to a gene. The CDR3 nucleotides read TGTGCCAGCAGCCAAGTGGACAGGGACGAGCAGTACTTC. Protein sequence: CASSQVDRDEQYF.

The chain is built from TRBV28 and TRBJ2-3; TRBD1 might be the D (5 bases). The germline V and J ends were trimmed by 4 bases and 4 bases, with 9 bases remaining between them. The germline V gene has CDR1 MDHEN and CDR2 SYDVKM. This CDR3 has 13 residues. CDR3 nucleotide sequence: TGTGCCAGCAGTTCGACAGTCCCAGATACGCAGTATTTT. This encodes CASSSTVPDTQYF. The complete variable domain, with remaining parts taken from reference TRBV28 and TRBJ2-3, reads DVKVTQSSRYLVKRTGEKVFLECVQDMDHENMFWYRQDPGLGLRLIYFSYDVKMKEKGDIPEGYSVSREKKERFSLILESASTNQTSMYLCASSSTVPDTQYFGPGTRLTVL.

The chain is built from TRBV5-6 and TRBJ1-1; maybe TRBD1 (6 bases). Germline V CDR1 and CDR2: SGHDT, YYEEEE. With 0 bases removed from V and 1 base from J, the gap between germline ends came to 10 bases. The CDR3 sequence is 15 residues long. In DNA, the CDR3 is TGTGCCAGCAGCTTGGTACAGGGAAAGAACACTGAAGCTTTCTTT. Translated, it gives CASSLVQGKNTEAFF.

J is TRBJ1-3 and V is TRBV11-3; D not resolved. Germline-derived CDR1 and CDR2 are SGHNT and YENEEA. CDR3 length: 14 residues. Trimming shortened V by 5 bases and J by 4 bases, and 12 bases separated the two germline ends. This chain's CDR3 is CASSPQVAGNTIYF. The CDR3 DNA reads as TGTGCCAGCAGCCCCCAGGTTGCCGGAAACACCATATATTTT.

The rearrangement links TRBV7-8 to TRBJ1-1; 7 bases are shared with TRBD1. Trimming cost V 1 base and J 7 bases; bases outside gene matches: 3. Germline V gives CDR1 SGHVS, CDR2 FQNEAQ. The CDR3 covers 13 residues. CDR3 in amino acids: CASSLGRDSEAFF. Written as DNA, the CDR3 is TGTGCCAGCAGCTTAGGGAGGGACAGTGAAGCTTTCTTT.

This chain joins TRBV20-1 and TRBJ1-1; 11 nucleotides agree with TRBD1. Germline V gives CDR1 DFQATT, CDR2 SNEGSKA (reference sequence). This CDR3 is built from 15 residues. V dropped 3 bases and J dropped 5; count of bases not matched to a gene: 8. CDR3 protein: CSASAWDRGFTEAFF. In nucleotides, the CDR3 is TGCAGTGCTAGTGCGTGGGACAGGGGGTTTACTGAAGCTTTCTTT.

V is TRBV6-4 and J is TRBJ2-2; D ambiguous. Looked up from germline, CDR1 is MRHNA and CDR2 is SNTAGT. V gave up 5 bases and J gave up 5 bases, with 15 bases separating them. This CDR3 comprises 15 residues. CDR3 protein: CASSSEPGWTGELFF. In DNA form, the CDR3 reads TGTGCCAGCAGTTCAGAGCCAGGTTGGACCGGGGAGCTGTTTTTT.